This TCR beta chain was documented in a study of cytotoxic CD8 clonotypes in ibrutinib-treated CLL. As for the study in general: Following treatment for a median approximately 12 months, range 6 to 36, response samples were then taken. Whole-study results and caveats: Samples were collected at differing times from sustained-remission and progressing patients. Shared public clonotypes were rare, and on treatment they either got smaller or stayed the same. Baseline levels were approached again at progression, after clonality had risen at ibrutinib response.

Trimming removed 5 bases at V and 1 base at J, with 8 bases between. This CDR3 has 14 amino acids. The germline V gene encodes CDR1 MNHEY and CDR2 SVGAGI. Here immunoSEQ multiplex PCR was the method, and the copy in TCRdb shows in-frame clones only, minus some. This table holds about 250,000 clones, 70% found once. About this clone: What it recognizes is unknown.

The rearrangement joins TRBV6-5 to TRBJ2-2, with D perhaps TRBD1 or TRBD2 (5 bases each). The sequenced sample was PBMCs, obtained after 24 months of ibrutinib treatment. The receptor was derived from a human donor with chronic lymphocytic leukemia. The CDR3 spells CASSDSGNTGELFF. Written as DNA, the CDR3 is TGTGCCAGCAGTGACAGCGGGAACACCGGGGAGCTGTTTTTT.